This TCR beta chain was profiled in a study of OX40 agonist ivuxolimab in advanced cancers. Study details: The drug used for patients, ivuxolimab, was an agonistic anti-OX40 (CD134) antibody. Participants averaged approximately 65 years of age (range about 23 to 80) and were around 80% male. Study-level points and caveats: Circulating CD4+ and CD8+ T cells showed clonal expansion by week 6 at 0.1 to 3.0 mg/kg.

Some clones are missing from TCRdb's copy, which holds only in-frame ones; the method was immunoSEQ multiplex PCR. The table has approximately 71,000 clones, 94% seen once. After removal of 2 bases from V and 7 bases from J, the junction contained 13 bases not matched to a gene. Germline V gene lookup returns CDR1 MDHEN and CDR2 SYDVKM. The CDR3 covers 17 residues. Details on this clone: Its specificity is unknown.

This receptor was taken from an adult with an advanced solid tumor such as melanoma, head and neck, liver or kidney cancer. The chain has TRBV28 and TRBJ1-5; 8 nucleotides agree with TRBD1. The material sequenced was CD4+ or CD8+ T cells sorted from blood, taken in a trial of the OX40 agonist ivuxolimab. The CDR3 bases are TGTGCCAGCAGTTTAATAGCGCCCCAGGGGGCGCACCAGCCCCAGCATTTT. It is translated as CASSLIAPQGAHQPQHF.